Following are 24 T cell receptor beta chains from one sample sequenced in a study of blood T cells in healthy people across ages. It was with a sample-barcoded 5' primer and a J-beta primer mix that a second PCR of about 7 to 12 cycles was run. TCRdb ran MiXCR on the 5' RACE reads and lists one entry per CDR3 protein. The table shows about 1.6 million distinct CDR3 sequences, with approximately 32% occurring only once. Sequencing used blood. The origin of the receptors is a woman younger than 45 in good health.

In the case of this clonotype: One end of the junction does not line up with germline, which may come from a read error. The CDR3 DNA sequence: TGCAGCGGTGAAGTCGGGGGGAACGAGCAGTACTTC. This codes for CSGEVGGNEQYF. The chain uses TRBV29-1 and TRBJ2-7; TRBD2 agrees at 7 bases. The V gene's germline CDR1 is SQVTM and CDR2 ANQGSEA. This CDR3 is built from 12 residues.

The V call is TRBV20-1, the J call TRBJ1-1, with unresolved D. The V end was cut by 1 base, the J end by 1 base, with 13 bases between. Germline-derived CDR1 and CDR2 are DFQATT and SNEGSKA (reference sequence). The CDR3 sequence is 15 residues long. The CDR3 protein is CSARGSRVGNTEAFF. The CDR3 DNA reads as TGCAGTGCTAGAGGGTCTAGGGTCGGGAACACTGAAGCTTTCTTT.

This clonotype was found a few times. The chain links TRBV2 to TRBJ1-3; TRBD1 aligns across 9 bases. The CDR3 consists of 14 residues. V gave up 7 bases and J gave up 5 bases; unmatched junction bases: 6. CDR1 SNHLY and CDR2 FYNNEI come from the germline V gene. CDR3 in DNA: TGTGCCAGCACTCGGGACAGGGATAGAAACACCATATATTTT. Translated, it gives CASTRDRDRNTIYF.

This chain connects TRBV5-1 to TRBJ2-7, with a possible D match to TRBD1 (7 bases). The CDR3 sequence is 13 residues long. In germline, CDR1 is SGHRS, CDR2 YFSETQ. V was clipped by 9 bases and J by 0 bases, with 13 bases between them. CDR3 sequence: CATRGDSSYEQYF. The CDR3, as DNA: TGCGCCACCAGGGGGGACAGCTCCTACGAGCAGTACTTC. Looking up the rest from reference TRBV5-1 and TRBJ2-7 gives the full variable domain: KAGVTQTPRYLIKTRGQQVTLSCSPISGHRSVSWYQQTPGQGLQFLFEYFSETQRNKGNFPGRFSGRQFSNSRSEMNVSTLELGDSALYLCATRGDSSYEQYFGPGTRLTVT.

A note on this clonotype: At one end the junction does not follow the germline gene, possibly because of a read error. CDR3 amino acids: CGASSLAGTNEQFF. The CDR3 DNA sequence: TGCGGTGCTAGCTCGCTAGCGGGAACCAATGAGCAGTTCTTC. The chain has TRBV20-1 and TRBJ2-1; 9 bases agree with TRBD2. The CDR3 is 14 amino acids. Germline-derived CDR1 and CDR2 are DFQATT and SNEGSKA (reference sequence).

The chain employs TRBV5-4 and TRBJ2-1, with 7 bases matching TRBD2. Germline CDR1 is SGHNT and CDR2 is YYREEE (reference sequence). The ends lost 6 bases at V and 5 bases at J; junction bases unmatched: 11. This CDR3 is built from 15 residues. This chain's CDR3 is CASNTPGEGHNEQFF. CDR3 coding DNA: TGTGCCAGCAACACTCCGGGGGAGGGTCACAATGAGCAGTTCTTC.

Worth noting for this clonotype: A much larger clonotype is one base distant, so this may be a read error. The chain has TRBV20-1 and TRBJ2-5; 7 positions match TRBD1. The CDR3 length is 13 residues. Germline V CDR1 and CDR2: DFQATT, SNEGSKA (reference sequence). In nucleotides, the CDR3 is TGCAGTGCTCCCAGGGGGTTTTCGAAGACCGAGTACTTC. It specifies CSAPRGFSKTEYF.

This clonotype was found many times. The V call is TRBV10-3, the J call TRBJ2-6, with TRBD1 matching 8 bases. V lost 3 bases to trimming and J lost 2 bases; unmatched junction nucleotides: 15. Germline V gene data show CDR1 as ENHRY and CDR2 as SYGVKD. CDR3 size: 20 residues. CDR3 bases: TGTGCCATCAGTGACCATACCCGGACAGGGAGGAGCACTGGGGCCAACGTCCTGACTTTC. Its translation: CAISDHTRTGRSTGANVLTF.

This chain connects TRBV27 to TRBJ2-3; 9 bases are shared with TRBD1. CDR1 is MNHEY, CDR2 SMNVEV, per germline (reference sequence). CDR3 length: 15 amino acids. J was trimmed by 4 bases and V by 6 bases; bases with no gene match: 8. CDR3 nucleotide sequence: TGTGCCAGCAGCCAGGGACAGGGTATAGCAGATACGCAGTATTTT. Its translation: CASSQGQGIADTQYF.

This clonotype was found many times. CDR3 coding DNA: TGTGCCAGCAGTCCGACTAGTTCCGATACGCAGTATTTT. Its protein is CASSPTSSDTQYF. The chain is built from TRBV12-3 or TRBV12-4 and TRBJ2-3, with a possible D match to TRBD2 (6 bases). V was cut by 5 bases and J by 6 bases, with 12 bases left in between. This CDR3 is 13 amino acids long.

In its sample, this clonotype was seen once. The V and J genes are TRBV12-3 or TRBV12-4 and TRBJ1-1, with D tentatively TRBD1 (5 bases). This CDR3 is built from 15 residues. Trimming took off 4 bases at V and 2 bases at J, with 14 bases between the two ends. CDR3 nucleotides: TGTGCCAGCAGTTCGAGACAGCTATTAAACACTGAAGCTTTCTTT. As protein: CASSSRQLLNTEAFF.

The chain recombines TRBV15 with TRBJ1-5; 10 bases fit TRBD1. Per the germline V gene, CDR1 is LNHNV and CDR2 is YYDKDF (reference sequence). The CDR3 is 14 amino acids. V dropped 8 bases and J dropped 6; count of bases not matched to a gene: 7. The CDR3 nucleotides read TGTGCCACCGGGGACAGGGGCTGGAGTCAGCCCCAGCATTTT. Protein: CATGDRGWSQPQHF.

This chain joins TRBV5-1 and TRBJ2-1, with D perhaps TRBD1 (6 bases). V was trimmed by 7 bases and J by 0 bases, leaving 17 bases between them. CDR3 size: 16 residues. Germline V gene lookup returns CDR1 SGHRS and CDR2 YFSETQ. The CDR3 DNA reads TGCGCCAGCTCCACAGGGTCGGAGAGCTCCTACAATGAGCAGTTCTTC. It yields the protein CASSTGSESSYNEQFF.

For this clonotype: This clone may be a read error of a much larger clone one base away. The chain uses TRBV20-1 and TRBJ2-5, with 12 bases matching TRBD2. Per germline, CDR1 DFQATT and CDR2 SNEGSKA (reference sequence). The CDR3 has 15 amino acids. The J segment lost 11 bases and the V segment lost 0 bases, leaving 10 bases of the junction unmatched. The CDR3 reads CSARDRLAGVGGQYF. The CDR3 nucleotides are TGCAGTGCTAGAGACAGACTAGCGGGAGTCGGCGGGCAGTACTTC.

As concerns this clonotype: The junction departs from the called germline gene at one end, perhaps through a read error. The chain uses TRBV10-3 and TRBJ2-2, with 7 positions matching TRBD2. Germline loops: CDR1 ENHRY, CDR2 SYGVKD. This CDR3 comprises 15 residues. The CDR3 loop reads CAISPSAGAPGELFF. The CDR3 bases are TGCGCCATCAGCCCATCGGCGGGAGCACCCGGGGAGCTGTTTTTT.

This rearrangement joins TRBV2 to TRBJ1-1, with TRBD1 as a possible D gene (5 bases). V lost 7 bases and J lost 3, with 9 bases in between. CDR3 length equals 12 residues. From germline, CDR1 is SNHLY and CDR2 FYNNEI. Written as DNA, the CDR3 is TGTGCCAGCAACCGAGGGGACACTGAAGCTTTCTTT. This gives the protein CASNRGDTEAFF.

The chain couples TRBV27 to TRBJ1-5; 7 bases are shared with TRBD1. Germline values: CDR1 MNHEY, CDR2 SMNVEV (reference sequence). This CDR3 is built from 18 residues. Unmatched junction bases numbered 14, after V lost 5 bases and J lost 1 base. In DNA, the CDR3 is TGTGCCAGCAGTCCCCTGTCCAGGGGGAAGATAAGCAATCAGCCCCAGCATTTT. Encoded protein: CASSPLSRGKISNQPQHF.

This clonotype was counted a few times. One junction end does not reproduce the germline sequence, and a read error may be involved. The V call is TRBV29-1, the J call TRBJ1-2; 7 nucleotides line up with TRBD1. Germline CDR1 SQVTM, CDR2 ANQGSEA. The CDR3 is made up of 11 amino acids. The CDR3 reads CNVEDREGYTF. The CDR3 nucleotides read TGCAACGTTGAAGACAGGGAAGGCTACACCTTC.

The rearrangement joins TRBV19 to TRBJ1-1; 8 bases agree with TRBD1. Looked up from germline, CDR1 is LNHDA and CDR2 is SQIVND (reference sequence). The CDR3 length is 14 residues. The V segment lost 4 bases and the J segment 1 base; nucleotides outside the gene matches: 2. CDR3 region: CASSTGQGNTEAFF. CDR3 nucleotides: TGTGCCAGTAGTACTGGACAGGGGAACACTGAAGCTTTCTTT.

This clonotype was detected only a few times. V is TRBV29-1 and J is TRBJ2-2, with 7 bases that match TRBD1. From germline, CDR1 is SQVTM and CDR2 ANQGSEA. V trimming: 7 bases; J trimming: 4 bases; junction bases outside the gene matches: 0. The CDR3 covers 11 residues. CDR3 DNA: TGCAGCGGACAGGGCACCGGGGAGCTGTTTTTT. This codes for CSGQGTGELFF.

This chain joins TRBV20-1 and TRBJ2-5; D is unclear. The germline CDR1 and CDR2 sequences are DFQATT and SNEGSKA (reference sequence). There are 14 residues in the CDR3. With 3 bases removed from V and 5 bases from J, the gap between germline ends came to 16 bases. CDR3 residues: CSASSSLRRETQYF. The DNA for the CDR3 is TGCAGTGCTAGCTCGTCACTCCGCCGGGAGACCCAGTACTTC.

The J gene is TRBJ2-5, the V gene TRBV6-5; D ambiguous. The DNA matches TRBJ2-7 better at its end, which makes the J call doubtful. Germline assignment: CDR1 MNHEY and CDR2 SVGAGI. The CDR3 consists of 12 residues. This CDR3 is CASRRDPSEQYF. CDR3 bases: TGTGCCAGCAGACGCGACCCCAGCGAGCAGTACTTC.

The genes are TRBV6-2 or TRBV6-3 and TRBJ1-6; unclear D gene. V lost 8 bases and J lost 4, with 12 bases in between. Per the germline V gene, CDR1 is MNHEY and CDR2 is SVGEGT. CDR3 length: 14 amino acids. The chain's CDR3 is CASVLDLYNSPLHF. CDR3 sequence (DNA): TGTGCCAGCGTCTTGGACCTTTATAATTCACCCCTCCACTTT.

This chain uses TRBV4-1 with TRBJ2-2; D ambiguous. The CDR3 is made up of 15 amino acids. V was cut by 1 base and J by 4 bases, with 10 bases left in between. Germline CDR1 and CDR2: MGHRA and YSYEKL. Here the CDR3 reads CASSQVRGGTGELFF. CDR3 DNA sequence: TGCGCCAGCAGCCAAGTAAGAGGCGGCACCGGGGAGCTGTTTTTT.